These 14 T cell receptor beta chains originate from one sample sequenced in a study of blood T cell repertoires in COVID-19. Profiled with immunoSEQ multiplex PCR; TCRdb holds only in-frame clones, not every one. The profile shows 300,000 to 400,000 clones, roughly 90% of them singletons. The sample was PBMCs or T cells enriched from blood (not recorded which). These receptors originate from a woman aged 25 to 39 who had been exposed to COVID-19.

This clone was seen only a few times. This rearrangement joins TRBV11-2 to TRBJ1-2; D uncertain. V shed 3 bases and J shed 7 bases, with 9 bases lying between them. This CDR3 is built from 12 residues. Germline lookup yields CDR1 SGHAT and CDR2 FQNNGV. CDR3 residues: CASSFDQFGYTF. In DNA, the CDR3 is TGTGCCAGCAGCTTTGATCAGTTTGGCTACACCTTC.

DNA of the CDR3: TGTGCCATCACCGCCGTGGCAGGCGGGATGAACACTGAAGCTTTCTTT. Protein product: CAITAVAGGMNTEAFF. The chain has TRBV10-3 and TRBJ1-1; D remains unclear. CDR1 is ENHRY and CDR2 is SYGVKD in the germline V gene. This CDR3 contains 16 residues. V was cut by 7 bases and J by 0 bases, with 18 bases left in between.

The chain has TRBV5-1 and TRBJ2-3, with a possible D match to TRBD1 (5 bases). V lost 1 base, J lost 0 bases, and 9 bases lay in between. Germline assignment: CDR1 SGHRS and CDR2 YFSETQ. The CDR3 extends over 15 amino acids. This chain's CDR3 is CASSLWGRSTDTQYF. DNA of the CDR3: TGCGCCAGCAGCTTGTGGGGCAGAAGCACAGATACGCAGTATTTT. Combining the CDR3 with reference TRBV5-1 and TRBJ2-3 gives the whole variable domain KAGVTQTPRYLIKTRGQQVTLSCSPISGHRSVSWYQQTPGQGLQFLFEYFSETQRNKGNFPGRFSGRQFSNSRSEMNVSTLELGDSALYLCASSLWGRSTDTQYFGPGTRLTVL.

The V call is TRBV15, the J call TRBJ2-5, with 8 bases that match TRBD2. The CDR3 is 17 amino acids. The germline gives CDR1 LNHNV, CDR2 YYDKDF (reference sequence). Trimming took 6 bases from V and 7 from J; bases not matched to a gene: 19. CDR3 protein: CATRPRRLAGRPGTQYF. The CDR3 bases are TGTGCCACCAGACCTCGGAGGCTAGCGGGCCGGCCAGGGACCCAGTACTTC.

This clone was picked up one time. The rearrangement uses TRBV15 and TRBJ1-1; weak D call: TRBD1 (6 bases). The CDR3 runs 13 residues. V gave up 1 base and J gave up 7 bases, with 10 bases separating them. In germline, CDR1 is LNHNV, CDR2 YYDKDF (reference sequence). This CDR3 is CATSRVARGEAFF. The CDR3 nucleotides read TGTGCCACCAGCAGAGTGGCCAGGGGTGAAGCTTTCTTT.

The chain joins TRBV9 to TRBJ2-1; 7 bases match TRBD2. Germline assignment: CDR1 SGDLS and CDR2 YYNGEE. V was clipped by 7 bases and J by 2 bases; unmatched bases: 12. CDR3 length: 16 residues. The CDR3 DNA reads TGTGCCAGCGGACCTCCCTCCGGGACTACCTACAATGAGCAGTTCTTC. It is translated as CASGPPSGTTYNEQFF.

CDR3 in amino acids: CASSSGGLGLHTEAFF. DNA for the CDR3: TGTGCCAGCAGCTCAGGGGGGCTCGGACTCCACACTGAAGCTTTCTTT. V and J are TRBV7-3 and TRBJ1-1; TRBD1 matches 7 bases. The germline gives CDR1 SGHTA, CDR2 FQGTGA. V lost 4 bases, J lost 3 bases, and 11 bases stayed unmatched. The CDR3 sequence is 16 residues long.

The chain joins TRBV6-5 to TRBJ2-4, with 8 bases matching TRBD1. The CDR3 has 14 residues. J was trimmed by 3 bases and V by 6 bases; bases with no gene match: 4. Germline CDR1 MNHEY, CDR2 SVGAGI. The CDR3 DNA is TGTGCCAGCAGGGACAGGGTCAGCAAAAACATTCAGTACTTC. Amino acid sequence: CASRDRVSKNIQYF.

This clone is a singleton in its sample. This chain uses TRBV27 with TRBJ2-1; TRBD2 agrees at 8 bases. Trimming took 2 bases from V and 10 from J; bases not matched to a gene: 4. The CDR3 is 13 residues long. In germline, CDR1 is MNHEY, CDR2 SMNVEV (reference sequence). This CDR3 reads CASSLSSGVEQFF. CDR3 DNA sequence: TGTGCCAGCAGTTTAAGTAGCGGGGTCGAGCAGTTCTTC.

This clone was counted once. The chain has TRBV5-1 and TRBJ2-7, with a tentative D call TRBD2 (6 bases). The V gene lost 7 bases and the J gene lost 3 bases, with 14 bases spanning the gap. Germline CDR1 reads SGHRS; CDR2 reads YFSETQ. The CDR3 runs 13 residues. The CDR3 bases are TGCGCCAGCGGATCGGGGGATTTCTACGAGCAGTACTTC. It specifies CASGSGDFYEQYF.

This chain uses TRBV9 with TRBJ2-1, with 7 nucleotides matching TRBD2. The germline gives CDR1 SGDLS, CDR2 YYNGEE. The CDR3 has 15 amino acids. With V trimmed by 6 bases and J by 4 bases, 10 bases remained unmatched. CDR3 nucleotide sequence: TGTGCCAGCACCGAGGGAGGGTTCGGATACAATGAGCAGTTCTTC. Amino acid sequence: CASTEGGFGYNEQFF.

The V gene is TRBV24-1, the J gene TRBJ1-2, with D perhaps matching TRBD1 (6 bases). This CDR3 contains 12 residues. V dropped 7 bases and J dropped 13 bases, with 18 bases sitting between them. CDR1 and CDR2 (germline): KGHDR, SFDVKD. CDR3 DNA: TGTGCCACCAGCGACCCGGGACAACCTTTCACCTTC. Encoded protein: CATSDPGQPFTF.

The rearrangement links TRBV5-1 to TRBJ1-5; 8 bases align to TRBD1. CDR3 length: 15 amino acids. After removal of 7 bases from V and 9 bases from J, the junction contained 15 bases not matched to a gene. Per germline, CDR1 SGHRS and CDR2 YFSETQ. This CDR3 is CASCLQGGDPGPQHF. CDR3 coding DNA: TGCGCCAGCTGTCTACAGGGGGGAGACCCGGGGCCCCAGCATTTT.

The chain carries TRBV19 and TRBJ2-2; 8 nucleotides match TRBD2. V lost 6 bases to trimming and J lost 5 bases; unmatched junction nucleotides: 11. Germline V gives CDR1 LNHDA, CDR2 SQIVND (reference sequence). The CDR3 contains 16 residues. CDR3 protein: CASRTPRERGTGELFF. CDR3 DNA sequence: TGTGCCAGTAGGACTCCGAGGGAGCGGGGGACCGGGGAGCTGTTTTTT.